This paragraph covers one T cell receptor beta chain sequence. Its antigen is not known. This CDR3 is built from 15 residues. V lost 0 bases and J 6 bases, leaving 14 bases between the germline ends. Germline values: CDR1 SEHNR, CDR2 FQNEAQ (reference sequence). This sample was taken from a study of long-term antiretroviral therapy in people with HIV. Regarding the study as a whole: On ART adherence, viral resistance or therapy changes, no data were available.

The authors ran the immunoSEQ assay, v3.0, at survey level. Sequenced by immunoSEQ multiplex PCR; TCRdb stores in-frame clones only, minus some. The sample records over 30,000 clones, 78% being singletons. The rearrangement links TRBV7-9 to TRBJ1-2; TRBD1 is a possible D gene (6 bases). Sequenced material: unsorted PBMCs, taken 3.1 years after starting antiretroviral therapy. The sequence came from a woman aged 50 to 60 with HIV. The DNA of the CDR3 is TGTGCCAGCAGCTTAGCGCCAGGGGTTGTGGATGGCTACACCTTC. Translating it yields CASSLAPGVVDGYTF.